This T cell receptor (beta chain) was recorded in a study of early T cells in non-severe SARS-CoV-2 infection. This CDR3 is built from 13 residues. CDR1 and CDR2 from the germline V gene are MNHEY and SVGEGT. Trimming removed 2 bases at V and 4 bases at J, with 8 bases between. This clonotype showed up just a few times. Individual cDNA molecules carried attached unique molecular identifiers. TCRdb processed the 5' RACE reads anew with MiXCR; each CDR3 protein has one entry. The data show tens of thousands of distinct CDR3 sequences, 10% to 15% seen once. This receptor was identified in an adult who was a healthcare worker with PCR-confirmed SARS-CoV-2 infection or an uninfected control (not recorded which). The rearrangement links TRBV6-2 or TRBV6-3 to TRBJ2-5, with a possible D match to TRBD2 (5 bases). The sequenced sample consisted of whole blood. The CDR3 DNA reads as TGTGCCAGCAGTTACCATGGGAGAGAGACCCAGTACTTC. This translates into CASSYHGRETQYF.